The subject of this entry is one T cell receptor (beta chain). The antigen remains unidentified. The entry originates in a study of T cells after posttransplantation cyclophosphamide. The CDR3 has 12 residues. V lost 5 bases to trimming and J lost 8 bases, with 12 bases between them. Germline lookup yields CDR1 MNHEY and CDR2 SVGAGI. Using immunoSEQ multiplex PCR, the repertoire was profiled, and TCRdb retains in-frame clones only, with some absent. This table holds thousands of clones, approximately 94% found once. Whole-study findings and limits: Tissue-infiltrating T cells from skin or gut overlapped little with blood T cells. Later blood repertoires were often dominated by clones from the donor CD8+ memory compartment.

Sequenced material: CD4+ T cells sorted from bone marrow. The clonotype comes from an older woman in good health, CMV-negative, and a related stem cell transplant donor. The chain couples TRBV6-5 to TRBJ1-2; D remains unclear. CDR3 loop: CASSLDGGGYTF. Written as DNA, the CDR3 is TGTGCCAGCAGTCTTGACGGAGGGGGCTACACCTTC.